This T cell receptor beta chain originates from a study of neurological immune-mediated disorders. Study results and caveats: The highest TCR clonal expansion occurred in HTLV-1-associated myelopathy; multiple sclerosis fell below healthy controls.

V lost 0 bases and J 6 bases, leaving 10 bases between the germline ends. CDR3 length: 15 amino acids. Germline assignment: CDR1 SGHRS and CDR2 YFSETQ. Time point defined: longitudinal time-point 3. Unsorted libraries were prepared from 2 million PBMCs held at -80 C. Ten or more counts support this clonotype. What it binds is not known. The team produced cDNA through 5'RACE using 10-nucleotide random UMIs. MiXCR, run by TCRdb on the 5' RACE reads, gives a single entry per CDR3 protein. The data hold roughly 50,000 distinct CDR3 sequences, with about 13% observed a single time. The sequence was obtained from a male donor with HTLV-1-associated myelopathy (HAM/TSP). What was sequenced was PBMCs. The chain joins TRBV5-1 to TRBJ1-6; D remains unclear. Written as DNA, the CDR3 is TGCGCCAGCAGCTTGGTAGGCCGTGCTAATTCACCCCTCCACTTT. As protein: CASSLVGRANSPLHF.